A selection of T cell receptor beta chains follows, all from one sample in a study of identifying expanded T cells in peripheral blood. Some clones are missing from TCRdb's copy, which holds only in-frame ones; the method was immunoSEQ multiplex PCR. The table records fewer than 80,000 clones, approximately 83% of them present only once. The source material was blood. The receptor set was obtained from a person between 18 and 75 years old in good health. CDR3s include the opening cysteine and the closing phenylalanine or tryptophan. The D gene is left open where the match is weak. Clone size, where shown, is once, few, many, or a class for clones that have expanded.

TRBV5-1,TRBJ2-3,-,-,TGCGCCAGCAGAGGGGAAAACACAGATACGCAGTATTTT,CASRGENTDTQYF
TRBV18,TRBJ2-1,-,-,TGTGCCAGCTCACGGGGACAGGGGACAGGGACTAGCGAGTTCTTC,CASSRGQGTGTSEFF
TRBV29-1,TRBJ1-6,-,-,TGCAGCGTTCGGGACTCTTTAGATTCACCCCTCCACTTT,CSVRDSLDSPLHF
TRBV29-1,TRBJ1-3,-,-,TGCAGCGTGATAGCGGACACCTTCGGCTCTGGAAACACCATATATTTT,CSVIADTFGSGNTIYF
TRBV4-3,TRBJ1-1,TRBD1,-,TGCGCCAGCAGCCACAGGGGGAGCACTGAAGCTTTCTTT,CASSHRGSTEAFF
TRBV4-1,TRBJ1-6,TRBD1,-,TGCGCCAGCAGTTATCGATTTCCTAGGGACAGGCTGTCACCCCTCCACTTT,CASSYRFPRDRLSPLHF
TRBV11-3,TRBJ2-7,-,-,TGTGCCAGCAGTGGAGGTCGGGTCGGGAACGAGCAGTACTTC,CASSGGRVGNEQYF
TRBV30,TRBJ2-7,-,-,TGTGCCTGGAGCCTTCGGGGACTGGGGGACGAGCAGTACTTC,CAWSLRGLGDEQYF
TRBV7-9,TRBJ2-2,TRBD2,-,TGTGCCAGCAGTCCGAACCCGGGACTAGCGGGTAAAACCGGGGAGCTGTTTTTT,CASSPNPGLAGKTGELFF
TRBV19,TRBJ2-7,TRBD1,-,TGTGCCAGTAGACCTCCGGGACAGGGTACCTACGAGCAGTACTTC,CASRPPGQGTYEQYF
TRBV4-1,TRBJ1-2,TRBD1,-,TGCGCCAGCAGCCAAGTCCGGACAGGGGTACGGTATGGCTACACCTTC,CASSQVRTGVRYGYTF
TRBV7-9,TRBJ1-1,-,few,TGTGCCAGCAGTCTCACAGGAGCCGAAGCTTTCTTT,CASSLTGAEAFF
TRBV7-8,TRBJ2-2,TRBD2,-,TGTGCCAGCAGCTTAGTGGGAGGGTTTGTTACCGGGGAGCTGTTTTTT,CASSLVGGFVTGELFF
TRBV28,TRBJ2-7,TRBD2,once,TGTGCCAGCAGTCCCGCGGGGGGGGACGAGCAGTACTTC,CASSPAGGDEQYF
TRBV5-1,TRBJ1-2,TRBD1,-,TGCGCCAGCAGCCCTCTCGGGACAGGGGGCAGGGGCTACACCTTC,CASSPLGTGGRGYTF
TRBV4-1,TRBJ2-3,TRBD2,once,TGCGCCAGCAGCCAGGATAGCGGGAGAGCCACAGATACGCAGTATTTT,CASSQDSGRATDTQYF
TRBV6-6,TRBJ2-5,-,once,TGTGCCAGCAATCCAGGTGGGCAGGAGACCCAGTACTTC,CASNPGGQETQYF
TRBV29-1,TRBJ1-5,-,once,TGCAGCGTTGAACAGCCTGGGGAGCCCCAGCATTTT,CSVEQPGEPQHF
TRBV7-2,TRBJ1-2,TRBD1,-,TGTGCCAGCAGCTATTACCCGGGACAGGGTCTAGGCTACACCTTC,CASSYYPGQGLGYTF
TRBV11-3,TRBJ1-1,-,-,TGTGCCAGCAGTAAGGGGTGGTTGAACACTGAAGCTTTCTTT,CASSKGWLNTEAFF
TRBV9,TRBJ1-2,TRBD1,-,TGTGCCAGCAGCCCCAGACAGGGGCCGATCCTCGAGTATGGCTACACCTTC,CASSPRQGPILEYGYTF
TRBV7-8,TRBJ1-1,-,-,TGTGCCAGCAGCCCCGGCGGGGGATTCGACGAAGCTTTCTTT,CASSPGGGFDEAFF
TRBV6-5,TRBJ1-5,-,-,TGTGCCAGCAGCCCCCTAGTTGTGAGCAATCAGCCCCAGCATTTT,CASSPLVVSNQPQHF